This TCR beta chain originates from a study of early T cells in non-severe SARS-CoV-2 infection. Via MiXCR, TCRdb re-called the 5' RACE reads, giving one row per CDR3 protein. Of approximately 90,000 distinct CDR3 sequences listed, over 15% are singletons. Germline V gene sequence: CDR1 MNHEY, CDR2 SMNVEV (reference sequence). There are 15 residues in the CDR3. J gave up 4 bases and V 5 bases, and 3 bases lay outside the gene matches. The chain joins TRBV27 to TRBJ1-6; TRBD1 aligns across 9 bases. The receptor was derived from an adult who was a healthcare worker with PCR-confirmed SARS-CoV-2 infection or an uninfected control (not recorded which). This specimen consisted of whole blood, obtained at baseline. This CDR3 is CASSRGQGYNSPLHF. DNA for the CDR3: TGTGCCAGCAGTAGGGGACAGGGTTATAATTCACCCCTCCACTTT.